Sequencing of this T cell receptor beta chain was carried out in a study of blood T cell repertoires in COVID-19. The overall study: The analysed material was cDNA or gDNA that came from T cells, B-cell-depleted T cells, or PBMCs.

This CDR3 has 17 amino acids. CDR1 is LGHNA and CDR2 is YNFKEQ in the germline V gene. Trimming took 4 bases from V and 0 from J, leaving 15 bases between them. The data were produced by immunoSEQ multiplex PCR, yet TCRdb's version contains in-frame clones alone and is incomplete. The repertoire holds about 83,000 clones, with more than 85% as singletons. The sequenced sample consisted of peripheral blood. This receptor was identified in a man older than 75 with active or convalescent COVID-19. The chain links TRBV4-2 to TRBJ1-4; D call uncertain. The CDR3 spells CASSPPRGSPTNEKLFF. The CDR3 DNA is TGTGCCAGCAGCCCTCCCCGAGGGTCCCCAACTAATGAAAAACTGTTTTTT.